The 29 T cell receptor beta chains listed next were all sequenced from one sample in a study of shared clonotypes between healthy human individuals. Here immunoSEQ multiplex PCR was the method, and the copy in TCRdb shows in-frame clones only, minus some. In the table there are roughly 110,000 clones, about 62% of which are singletons. Sequences were obtained from memory CD8+ T cells sorted from blood. Stated subset: CD45RO+ cells pooled with CCR7-negative TemRA cells. The origin of the receptors is a woman in her thirties in good health.

Concerning this clone: A much larger clonotype is one base distant, so this may be a read error. V is TRBV9 and J is TRBJ2-7; 9 bases match TRBD1. The V segment lost 4 bases and the J segment 6 bases; nucleotides outside the gene matches: 5. The CDR3 covers 13 residues. Germline V CDR1 and CDR2: SGDLS, YYNGEE. In nucleotides, the CDR3 is TGTGCCAGCAGCTCCGGACAGGGGATCGAGCAGTACTTC. Its translation: CASSSGQGIEQYF. Using reference TRBV9 and TRBJ2-7 for the parts outside the CDR3, the full variable domain is DSGVTQTPKHLITATGQRVTLRCSPRSGDLSVYWYQQSLDQGLQFLIQYYNGEERAKGNILERFSAQQFPDLHSELNLSSLELGDSALYFCASSSGQGIEQYFGPGTRLTVT.

The chain carries TRBV5-8 and TRBJ1-5; D not certain. Deletions cut 4 bases from V and 1 base from J, with 12 bases between. Germline-derived CDR1 and CDR2 are SGHTS and YDEGEE. The CDR3 covers 15 residues. The CDR3 DNA sequence: TGTGCCAGCAGCCCGGGATTTGGGAGCAATCAGCCCCAGCATTTT. As protein: CASSPGFGSNQPQHF.

The sample holds one count of this clone. The chain recombines TRBV28 with TRBJ2-7; weak D call: TRBD1 (6 bases). Trimming pared 2 bases from V and 2 bases from J, leaving 10 bases between. This CDR3 has 14 residues. Germline assignment: CDR1 MDHEN and CDR2 SYDVKM. CDR3 nucleotides: TGTGCCAGCAGTTTAAAGGGGGAAACCTACGAGCAGTACTTC. It yields the protein CASSLKGETYEQYF.

CDR3 residues: CASSPPLTASGNTIYF. The CDR3 bases are TGTGCCAGCAGTCCCCCCCTGACAGCCTCTGGAAACACCATATATTTT. The chain employs TRBV28 and TRBJ1-3; D is possibly TRBD1 (5 bases). From germline, CDR1 is MDHEN and CDR2 SYDVKM. V shed 5 bases and J shed 0 bases, with 14 bases lying between them. This CDR3 spans 16 amino acids.

This sequence joins TRBV7-2 and TRBJ2-5; perhaps TRBD2 as D (5 bases). V was shortened by 4 bases and J by 7 bases, with 13 bases between the two germline ends. CDR1 SGHTA and CDR2 FQGNSA come from the germline V gene. This CDR3 is built from 13 residues. Here the CDR3 DNA reads TGTGCCAGCAGCTCCGAGCGGATTGGGACCCAGTACTTC. Translation: CASSSERIGTQYF.

The chain carries TRBV11-2 and TRBJ1-1, with 9 bases identical to TRBD1. The CDR3 spans 16 residues. CDR1 SGHAT and CDR2 FQNNGV come from the germline V gene. V was clipped by 5 bases and J by 2 bases; unmatched bases: 9. CDR3 sequence reads: CASSSRTGVANTEAFF. In nucleotides, the CDR3 is TGTGCCAGCAGCAGCAGGACAGGGGTGGCAAACACTGAAGCTTTCTTT.

Points on this clone: With only one base between it and a far larger clone, this is likely a read error. V usage is TRBV6-5 and J usage is TRBJ1-2; weak D call: TRBD1 (5 bases). CDR1 is MNHEY and CDR2 is SVGAGI in the germline V gene. This CDR3 has 14 amino acids. This CDR3 is CASSYQGGADGYIF. As DNA, the CDR3 is TGTGCCAGCAGTTACCAGGGAGGAGCGGATGGCTACATCTTC.

The chain employs TRBV28 and TRBJ2-7; D uncertain. In germline, CDR1 is MDHEN, CDR2 SYDVKM. The V end was cut by 2 bases, the J end by 2 bases, with 13 bases between. The CDR3 is 15 amino acids. As DNA, the CDR3 is TGTGCCAGCAGTTTAGGGATTTCGGAGCCCTACGAGCAGTACTTC. This encodes CASSLGISEPYEQYF. Drawing the rest from reference TRBV28 and TRBJ2-7, the complete variable domain is DVKVTQSSRYLVKRTGEKVFLECVQDMDHENMFWYRQDPGLGLRLIYFSYDVKMKEKGDIPEGYSVSREKKERFSLILESASTNQTSMYLCASSLGISEPYEQYFGPGTRLTVT.

This sequence joins TRBV27 and TRBJ2-7; 9 bases map to TRBD2. The CDR3 has 14 residues. Trimming removed 1 base from V and 7 bases from J; junction bases left unmatched: 5. The germline CDR1 and CDR2 sequences are MNHEY and SMNVEV (reference sequence). The CDR3 loop is CASSLLAGVGEQYF. DNA of the CDR3: TGTGCCAGCAGTTTATTAGCGGGAGTGGGAGAGCAGTACTTC.

This chain connects TRBV18 to TRBJ1-1, with 8 bases fitting TRBD1. Unmatched junction bases numbered 7, after V lost 4 bases and J lost 3 bases. This CDR3 has 15 residues. Germline values: CDR1 KGHSH, CDR2 LQKENI. The CDR3 here is CASSLSVQGDTEAFF. The CDR3 DNA follows: TGTGCCAGCTCACTTTCCGTACAGGGGGACACTGAAGCTTTCTTT.

The chain carries TRBV13 and TRBJ2-7; D call uncertain. Trimming took off 5 bases at V and 6 bases at J, with 8 bases between the two ends. The CDR3 sequence is 11 residues long. From germline, CDR1 is PRHDT and CDR2 FYEKMQ (reference sequence). CDR3 region: CASSAASEQYF. The CDR3 DNA reads as TGTGCCAGCAGCGCCGCTAGCGAGCAGTACTTC.

The chain couples TRBV27 to TRBJ2-3; no definite D call. Trimming cost V 4 bases and J 4 bases, with 9 bases left between them. From germline, CDR1 is MNHEY and CDR2 SMNVEV (reference sequence). This CDR3 spans 13 amino acids. The CDR3 nucleotides read TGTGCCAGCAGTTCGGGCTCAGCAGATACGCAGTATTTT. This gives the protein CASSSGSADTQYF.

The chain uses TRBV28 and TRBJ2-7; 7 bases line up with TRBD2. There are 12 residues in the CDR3. V gave up 4 bases and J gave up 5 bases; unmatched junction bases: 2. Germline V gene lookup returns CDR1 MDHEN and CDR2 SYDVKM. The CDR3 sequence: CASSWTSNEQYF. The CDR3 coding sequence is TGTGCCAGCAGTTGGACTAGTAACGAGCAGTACTTC. The full variable domain, rest sourced from reference TRBV28 and TRBJ2-7, is DVKVTQSSRYLVKRTGEKVFLECVQDMDHENMFWYRQDPGLGLRLIYFSYDVKMKEKGDIPEGYSVSREKKERFSLILESASTNQTSMYLCASSWTSNEQYFGPGTRLTVT.

This clone was seen a few times. The gene calls are TRBV7-9 and TRBJ1-1, with D possibly TRBD1 on 5 matching bases. CDR1 and CDR2 (germline): SEHNR, FQNEAQ (reference sequence). V dropped 5 bases and J dropped 6 bases, with 25 bases sitting between them. This CDR3 region has 17 residues. The CDR3 coding sequence is TGTGCCAGCAGCCCCCTCTCCAGGGTATTTCAGGCTCCTGAAGCTTTCTTT. It yields the protein CASSPLSRVFQAPEAFF.

This rearrangement joins TRBV27 to TRBJ2-2, with D possibly being TRBD1 or TRBD2 (5 bases each). V lost 4 bases and J lost 5, with 26 bases in between. The CDR3 has 19 residues. Germline V lookup: CDR1 MNHEY, CDR2 SMNVEV (reference sequence). The CDR3 DNA sequence: TGTGCCAGCAGTTACCCCCGGGACCAACGCCACTCAATAACCGGGGAGCTGTTTTTT. Protein product: CASSYPRDQRHSITGELFF.

This chain uses TRBV9 with TRBJ2-5, with a possible D match to TRBD1 (5 bases). Trimming took 4 bases from V and 5 from J, leaving 18 bases between them. This CDR3 is 15 amino acids long. Germline lookup yields CDR1 SGDLS and CDR2 YYNGEE. The CDR3 protein is CASSPTMWGLETQYF. The DNA of the CDR3 is TGTGCCAGCAGCCCAACGATGTGGGGCCTGGAGACCCAGTACTTC.

The V and J genes are TRBV28 and TRBJ2-7, with D perhaps matching TRBD1 or TRBD2 (5 bases each). This CDR3 has 16 residues. V lost 3 bases and J 7 bases, leaving 22 bases between the germline ends. The germline CDR1 and CDR2 sequences are MDHEN and SYDVKM. CDR3 residues: CASSFPLRVRGREQYF. The DNA of the CDR3 is TGTGCCAGCAGTTTTCCCTTGAGGGTTAGGGGACGGGAGCAGTACTTC.

The table lists this clone with many counts. This chain connects TRBV7-2 to TRBJ2-3; 14 bases map to TRBD2. Germline V gene data show CDR1 as SGHTA and CDR2 as FQGNSA. The CDR3 contains 20 residues. The ends lost 0 bases at V and 2 bases at J; junction bases unmatched: 10. The CDR3 here is CASSLAGLAGEEWDTDTQYF. In DNA, the CDR3 is TGTGCCAGCAGCTTAGCGGGACTAGCGGGAGAGGAGTGGGACACAGATACGCAGTATTTT.

This clone was detected only once. The J gene is TRBJ2-1, the V gene TRBV13, with 9 nucleotides matching TRBD1. The V gene end was trimmed by 1 base and the J gene end by 7 bases; junction bases not matched to a gene: 5. The CDR3 length is 15 residues. Germline V gene data show CDR1 as PRHDT and CDR2 as FYEKMQ (reference sequence). CDR3 region: CASSLEGQGTNEQFF. The CDR3 region has the DNA TGTGCCAGCAGCTTAGAGGGACAGGGTACGAATGAGCAGTTCTTC.

This clone was observed a handful of times. This rearrangement joins TRBV18 to TRBJ2-7; D is uncertain. The V end was cut by 4 bases, the J end by 3 bases, with 10 bases between. The germline gives CDR1 KGHSH, CDR2 LQKENI. The CDR3 runs to 13 residues. The CDR3 DNA is TGTGCCAGCTCACTCCATAAGAGCTACGAGCAGTACTTC. Translating it yields CASSLHKSYEQYF.

The rearrangement links TRBV7-7 to TRBJ2-1; 7 nucleotides match TRBD1. The CDR3 loop spans 13 amino acids. Germline trimming cut 5 bases from V and 5 bases from J; bases unmatched to any gene: 3. Germline V gives CDR1 SSHAT, CDR2 FNYEAQ (reference sequence). As DNA, the CDR3 is TGTGCCAGCAGCCTCGGACAGGACAATGAGCAGTTCTTC. Translation: CASSLGQDNEQFF. The full variable domain, in which reference TRBV7-7 and TRBJ2-1 provide the parts outside the CDR3, is GAGVSQSPRYKVTKRGQDVTLRCDPISSHATLYWYQQALGQGPEFLTYFNYEAQPDKSGLPSDRFSAERPEGSISTLTIQRTEQRDSAMYRCASSLGQDNEQFFGPGTRLTVL.

The chain joins TRBV29-1 to TRBJ2-1, with 9 bases lining up with TRBD1. CDR3 length: 12 residues. V was clipped by 7 bases and J by 9 bases; unmatched bases: 7. CDR1 is SQVTM, CDR2 ANQGSEA, per germline. The CDR3 is CSATQGAGEQFF. The CDR3 DNA follows: TGCAGCGCGACACAGGGGGCAGGTGAGCAGTTCTTC.

V and J are TRBV6-1 and TRBJ2-7; no clear D. V lost 7 bases to trimming and J lost 2 bases, with 12 bases between them. The CDR3 extends over 13 amino acids. Germline lookup yields CDR1 MNHNS and CDR2 SASEGT. CDR3: CASTPSNPYEQYF. As DNA, the CDR3 is TGTGCCAGCACCCCCTCCAACCCCTACGAGCAGTACTTC.

This clone was counted a few times. The chain uses TRBV7-2 and TRBJ2-7; D unresolved. The germline V gene encodes CDR1 SGHTA and CDR2 FQGNSA. V shed 3 bases and J shed 6 bases, with 12 bases lying between them. The CDR3 loop spans 13 amino acids. CDR3 nucleotide sequence: TGTGCCAGCAGCTTCTCGACCTGGACCGAGCAGTACTTC. Amino acids: CASSFSTWTEQYF.

The rearrangement links TRBV5-6 to TRBJ2-7; D is uncertain. Trimming took 4 bases from V and 5 from J, leaving 7 bases between them. Germline V gene data show CDR1 as SGHDT and CDR2 as YYEEEE. The CDR3 consists of 11 residues. CDR3 DNA sequence: TGTGCCAGCAGCCTGGGCCACGAGCAGTACTTC. It yields the protein CASSLGHEQYF.

The sample holds one count of this clone. This sequence joins TRBV25-1 and TRBJ1-3; D not certain. Germline CDR1 reads MGHDK; CDR2 reads SYGVNS. This CDR3 comprises 18 residues. Trimming took 2 bases from V and 4 from J, leaving 21 bases between them. CDR3 amino acids: CASSENKGQTPAGNTIYF. The CDR3 DNA reads TGTGCCAGCAGTGAAAACAAGGGCCAGACCCCGGCAGGAAACACCATATATTTT. Full variable domain (rest looked up from reference TRBV25-1 and TRBJ1-3): EADIYQTPRYLVIGTGKKITLECSQTMGHDKMYWYQQDPGMELHLIHYSYGVNSTEKGDLSSESTVSRIRTEHFPLTLESARPSHTSQYLCASSENKGQTPAGNTIYFGEGSWLTVV.

The chain employs TRBV9 and TRBJ2-7; D is unclear. This CDR3 region has 15 residues. V was clipped by 0 bases and J by 2 bases, with 12 bases between them. Germline values: CDR1 SGDLS, CDR2 YYNGEE. Here the CDR3 reads CASSVAGLAPYEQYF. CDR3 coding DNA: TGTGCCAGCAGCGTAGCGGGTCTTGCCCCCTACGAGCAGTACTTC.

This chain links TRBV9 with TRBJ2-3; no clear D. With 6 bases removed from V and 3 bases from J, the gap between germline ends came to 17 bases. CDR1 is SGDLS, CDR2 YYNGEE, per germline. This CDR3 contains 15 residues. The CDR3 protein is CASTEFSTGTDTQYF. Here the CDR3 DNA reads TGTGCCAGCACTGAATTTTCGACCGGGACAGATACGCAGTATTTT.

This rearrangement joins TRBV6-4 to TRBJ2-3; D is possibly TRBD2 (6 bases). The germline gives CDR1 MRHNA, CDR2 SNTAGT. There are 16 residues in the CDR3. The ends were cut back, 0 bases at V and 4 bases at J, with 14 bases in the middle. CDR3 in DNA: TGTGCCAGCAGTGACTCCCGGGTGGAGGGCCCAGATACGCAGTATTTT. Protein: CASSDSRVEGPDTQYF.